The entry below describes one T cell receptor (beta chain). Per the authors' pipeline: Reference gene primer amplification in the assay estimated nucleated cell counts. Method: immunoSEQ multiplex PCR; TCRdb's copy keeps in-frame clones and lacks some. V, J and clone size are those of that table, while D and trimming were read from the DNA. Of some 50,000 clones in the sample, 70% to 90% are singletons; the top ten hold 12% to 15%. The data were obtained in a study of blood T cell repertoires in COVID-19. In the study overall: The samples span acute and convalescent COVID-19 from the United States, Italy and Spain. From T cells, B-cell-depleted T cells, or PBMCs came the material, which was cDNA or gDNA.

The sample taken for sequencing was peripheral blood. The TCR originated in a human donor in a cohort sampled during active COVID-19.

The CDR3 is CASGFDFPRAEAFF. CDR3 DNA sequence: TGTGCTAGTGGTTTCGACTTCCCTCGTGCTGAAGCTTTCTTT. The gene calls are TRBV12-5 and TRBJ1-1; D is unresolved. CDR3 size: 14 residues. Trimming stripped 3 bases from V and 6 bases from J, with 14 bases between. Germline-derived CDR1 and CDR2 are LGHNT and FRNRAP. The full variable domain, its missing parts supplied by reference TRBV12-5 and TRBJ1-1, is DARVTQTPRHKVTEMGQEVTMRCQPILGHNTVFWYRQTMMQGLELLAYFRNRAPLDDSGMPKDRFSAEMPDATLATLKIQPSEPRDSAVYFCASGFDFPRAEAFFGQGTRLTVV.